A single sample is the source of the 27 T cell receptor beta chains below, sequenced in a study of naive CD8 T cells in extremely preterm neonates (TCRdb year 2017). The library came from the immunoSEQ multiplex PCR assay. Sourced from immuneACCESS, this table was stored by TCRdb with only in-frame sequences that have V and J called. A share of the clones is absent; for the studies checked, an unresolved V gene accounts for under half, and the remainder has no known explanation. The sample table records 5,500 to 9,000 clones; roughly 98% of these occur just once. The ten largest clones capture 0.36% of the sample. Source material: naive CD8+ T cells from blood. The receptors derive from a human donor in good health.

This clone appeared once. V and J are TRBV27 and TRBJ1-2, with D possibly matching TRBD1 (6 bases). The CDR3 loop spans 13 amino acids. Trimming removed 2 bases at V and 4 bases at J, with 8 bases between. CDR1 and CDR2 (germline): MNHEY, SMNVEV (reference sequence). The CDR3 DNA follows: TGTGCCAGCAGTTTAAACAGGGTCTATGGCTACACCTTC. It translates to CASSLNRVYGYTF.

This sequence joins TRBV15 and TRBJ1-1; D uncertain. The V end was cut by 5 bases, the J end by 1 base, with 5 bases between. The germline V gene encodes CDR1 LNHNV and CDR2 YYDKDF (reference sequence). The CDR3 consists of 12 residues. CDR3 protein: CATSEGNTEAFF. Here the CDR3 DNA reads TGTGCCACCAGCGAGGGGAACACTGAAGCTTTCTTT.

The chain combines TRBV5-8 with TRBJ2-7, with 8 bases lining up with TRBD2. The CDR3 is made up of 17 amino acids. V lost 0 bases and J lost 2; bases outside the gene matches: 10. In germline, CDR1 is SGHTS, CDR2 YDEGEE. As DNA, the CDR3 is TGTGCCAGCAGCTTGGTAGGCCCTAGCGGGCGTCCCTACGAGCAGTACTTC. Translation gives CASSLVGPSGRPYEQYF.

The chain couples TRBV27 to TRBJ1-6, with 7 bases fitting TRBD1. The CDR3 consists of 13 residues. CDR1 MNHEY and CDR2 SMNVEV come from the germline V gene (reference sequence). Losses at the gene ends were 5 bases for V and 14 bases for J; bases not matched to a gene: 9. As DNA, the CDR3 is TGTGCCAGCAGTCCCCGACAGGGTAAAACCCTCCACTTT. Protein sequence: CASSPRQGKTLHF.

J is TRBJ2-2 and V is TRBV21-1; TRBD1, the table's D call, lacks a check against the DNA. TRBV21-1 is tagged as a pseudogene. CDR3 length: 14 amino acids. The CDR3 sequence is CASSKAAGAGELFF. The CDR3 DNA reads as TGTGCCAGCAGCAAAGCTGCAGGGGCCGGGGAGCTGTTTTTT.

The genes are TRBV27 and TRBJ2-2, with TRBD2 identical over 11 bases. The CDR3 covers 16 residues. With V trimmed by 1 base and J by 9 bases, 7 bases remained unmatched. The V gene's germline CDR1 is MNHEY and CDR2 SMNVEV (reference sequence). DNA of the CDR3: TGTGCCAGCAGTTTATTAGCGGGGGGGCCTCCCCGGGAGCTGTTTTTT. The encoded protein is CASSLLAGGPPRELFF.

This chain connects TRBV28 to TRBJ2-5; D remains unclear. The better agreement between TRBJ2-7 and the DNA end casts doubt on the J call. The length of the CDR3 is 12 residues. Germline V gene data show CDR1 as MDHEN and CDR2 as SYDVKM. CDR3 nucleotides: TGTGCCAGCAGTTTTACGGTCTACGAGCAGTACTTC. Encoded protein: CASSFTVYEQYF.

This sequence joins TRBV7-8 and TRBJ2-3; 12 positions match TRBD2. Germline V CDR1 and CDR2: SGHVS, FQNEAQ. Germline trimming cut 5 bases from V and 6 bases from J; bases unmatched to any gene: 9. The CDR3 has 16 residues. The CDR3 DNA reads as TGTGCCAGCAGCCTAGGACTAGCGGGGATCCCCGATACGCAGTATTTT. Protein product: CASSLGLAGIPDTQYF. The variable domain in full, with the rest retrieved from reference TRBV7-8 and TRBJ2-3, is GAGVSQSPRYKVAKRGQDVALRCDPISGHVSLFWYQQALGQGPEFLTYFQNEAQLDKSGLPSDRFFAERPEGSVSTLKIQRTQQEDSAVYLCASSLGLAGIPDTQYFGPGTRLTVL.

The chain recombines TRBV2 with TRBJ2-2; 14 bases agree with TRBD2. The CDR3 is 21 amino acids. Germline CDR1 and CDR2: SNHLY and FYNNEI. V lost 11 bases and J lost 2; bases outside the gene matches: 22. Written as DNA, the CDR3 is TGTGCCCAGCAGCCAATTGGGACTAGCGGGGGCACTACTGAAAACACCGGGGAGCTGTTTTTT. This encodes CAQQPIGTSGGTTENTGELFF.

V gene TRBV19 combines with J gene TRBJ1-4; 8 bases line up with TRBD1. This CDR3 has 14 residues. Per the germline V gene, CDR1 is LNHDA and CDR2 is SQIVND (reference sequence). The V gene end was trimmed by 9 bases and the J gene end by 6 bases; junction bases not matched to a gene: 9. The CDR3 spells CASQPGTGYEKLFF. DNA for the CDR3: TGTGCCAGCCAGCCTGGGACAGGATATGAAAAACTGTTTTTT.

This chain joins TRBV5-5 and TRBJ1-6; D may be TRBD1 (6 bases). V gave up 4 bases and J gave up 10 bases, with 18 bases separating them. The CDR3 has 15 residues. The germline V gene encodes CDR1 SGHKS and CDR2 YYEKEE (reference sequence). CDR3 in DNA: TGTGCCAGCAGCCCATCGGGGGGCTCCGAATCACCCCTCCACTTT. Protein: CASSPSGGSESPLHF.

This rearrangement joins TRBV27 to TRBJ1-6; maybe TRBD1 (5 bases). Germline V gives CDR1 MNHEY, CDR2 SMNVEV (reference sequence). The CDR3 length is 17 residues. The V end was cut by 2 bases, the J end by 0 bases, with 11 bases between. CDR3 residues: CASSLGGTGSYNSPLHF. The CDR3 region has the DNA TGTGCCAGCAGTTTAGGGGGGACCGGCTCCTATAATTCACCCCTCCACTTT.

In nucleotides, the CDR3 is TGCGCCAGTCGACAGGGTACGAACACTGAAGCTTTCTTT. Protein product: CASRQGTNTEAFF. The V and J genes are TRBV5-1 and TRBJ1-1; 7 bases are a match to TRBD1. CDR3 length: 13 residues. CDR1 is SGHRS, CDR2 YFSETQ, per germline. The junction had 5 bases not matched to a gene; V was cut back by 8 bases and J by 1 base.

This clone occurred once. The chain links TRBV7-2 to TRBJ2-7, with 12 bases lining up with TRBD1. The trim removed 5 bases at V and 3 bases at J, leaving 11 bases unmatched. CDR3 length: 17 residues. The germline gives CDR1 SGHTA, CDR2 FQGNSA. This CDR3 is CASSPGTGGPINYEQYF. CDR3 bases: TGTGCCAGCAGCCCCGGGACAGGGGGCCCTATCAACTACGAGCAGTACTTC.

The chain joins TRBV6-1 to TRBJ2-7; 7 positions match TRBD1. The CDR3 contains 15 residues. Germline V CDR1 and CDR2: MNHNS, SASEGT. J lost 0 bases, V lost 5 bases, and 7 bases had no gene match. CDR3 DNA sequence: TGTGCCAGCAGTTTGGACAGGTTGAGCTCCTACGAGCAGTACTTC. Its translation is CASSLDRLSSYEQYF.

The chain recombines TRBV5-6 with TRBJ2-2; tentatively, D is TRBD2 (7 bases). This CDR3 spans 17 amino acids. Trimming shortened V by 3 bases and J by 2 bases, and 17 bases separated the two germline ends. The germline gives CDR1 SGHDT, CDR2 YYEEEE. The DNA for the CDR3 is TGTGCCAGCAGCTCGCGGTGGGCGGGGGCAAACACCGGGGAGCTGTTTTTT. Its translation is CASSSRWAGANTGELFF.

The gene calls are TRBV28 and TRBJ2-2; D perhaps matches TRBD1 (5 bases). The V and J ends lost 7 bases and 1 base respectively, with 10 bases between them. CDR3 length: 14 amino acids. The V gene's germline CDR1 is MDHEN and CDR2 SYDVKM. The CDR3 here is CASTVDRNTGELFF. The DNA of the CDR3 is TGTGCCAGCACCGTAGACAGGAACACCGGGGAGCTGTTTTTT.

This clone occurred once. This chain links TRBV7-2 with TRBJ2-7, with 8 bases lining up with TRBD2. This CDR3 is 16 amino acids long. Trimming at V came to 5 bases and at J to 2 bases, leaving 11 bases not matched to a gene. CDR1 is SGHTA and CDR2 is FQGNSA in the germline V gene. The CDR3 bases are TGTGCCAGCAGCCCCGTGGCAGCGGGGGCCCCCTACGAGCAGTACTTC. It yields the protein CASSPVAAGAPYEQYF. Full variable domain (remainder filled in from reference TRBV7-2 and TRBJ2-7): GAGVSQSPSNKVTEKGKDVELRCDPISGHTALYWYRQSLGQGLEFLIYFQGNSAPDKSGLPSDRFSAERTGGSVSTLTIQRTQQEDSAVYLCASSPVAAGAPYEQYFGPGTRLTVT.

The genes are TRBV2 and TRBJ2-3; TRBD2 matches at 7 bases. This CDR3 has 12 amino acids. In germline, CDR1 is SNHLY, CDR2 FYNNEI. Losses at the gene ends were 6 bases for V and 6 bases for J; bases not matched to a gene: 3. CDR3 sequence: CASRAGDDTQYF. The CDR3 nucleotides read TGTGCCAGCAGGGCGGGGGATGATACGCAGTATTTT.

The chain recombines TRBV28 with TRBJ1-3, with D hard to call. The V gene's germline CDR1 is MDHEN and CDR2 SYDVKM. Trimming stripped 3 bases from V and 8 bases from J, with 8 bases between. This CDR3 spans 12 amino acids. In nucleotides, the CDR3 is TGTGCCAGCAGTTTCAATGAGCACACCATATATTTT. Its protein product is CASSFNEHTIYF.

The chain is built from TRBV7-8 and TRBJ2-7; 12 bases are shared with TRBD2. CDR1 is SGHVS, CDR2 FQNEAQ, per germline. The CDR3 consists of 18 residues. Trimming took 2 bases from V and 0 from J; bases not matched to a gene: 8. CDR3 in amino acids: CASSLPQLAGGNSYEQYF. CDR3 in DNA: TGTGCCAGCAGCTTACCGCAACTAGCGGGGGGCAACTCCTACGAGCAGTACTTC.

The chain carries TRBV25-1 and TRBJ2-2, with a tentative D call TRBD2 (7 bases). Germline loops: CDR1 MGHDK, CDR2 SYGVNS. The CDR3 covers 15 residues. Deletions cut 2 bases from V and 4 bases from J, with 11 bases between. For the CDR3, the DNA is TGTGCCAGCAGTGAAGAGGGGGAGGGCACCGGGGAGCTGTTTTTT. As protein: CASSEEGEGTGELFF.

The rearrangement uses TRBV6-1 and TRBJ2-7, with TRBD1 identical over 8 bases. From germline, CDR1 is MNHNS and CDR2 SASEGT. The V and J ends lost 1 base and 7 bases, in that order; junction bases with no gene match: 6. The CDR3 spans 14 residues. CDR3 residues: CASSEERQGYEQYF. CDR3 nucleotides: TGTGCCAGCAGTGAAGAGAGACAGGGGTATGAGCAGTACTTC.

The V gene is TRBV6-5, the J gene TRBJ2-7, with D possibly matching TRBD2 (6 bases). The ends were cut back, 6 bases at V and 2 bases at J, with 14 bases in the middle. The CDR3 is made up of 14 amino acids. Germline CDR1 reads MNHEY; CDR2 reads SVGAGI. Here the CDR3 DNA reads TGTGCCAGCAGGCGGAGGGCAGGGACCTACGAGCAGTACTTC. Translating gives CASRRRAGTYEQYF.

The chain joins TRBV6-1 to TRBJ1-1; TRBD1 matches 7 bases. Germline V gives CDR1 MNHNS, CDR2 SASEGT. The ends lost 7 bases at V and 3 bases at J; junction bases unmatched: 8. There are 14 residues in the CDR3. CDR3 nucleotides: TGTGCCAGCAACCAAGCAGGGGGTCACACTGAAGCTTTCTTT. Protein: CASNQAGGHTEAFF.

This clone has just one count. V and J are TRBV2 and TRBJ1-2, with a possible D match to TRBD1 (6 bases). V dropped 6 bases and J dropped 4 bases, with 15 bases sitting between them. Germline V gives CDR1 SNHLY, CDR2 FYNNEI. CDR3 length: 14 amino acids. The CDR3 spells CASSARTEAYGYTF. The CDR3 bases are TGTGCCAGCAGCGCTCGGACAGAAGCCTATGGCTACACCTTC.

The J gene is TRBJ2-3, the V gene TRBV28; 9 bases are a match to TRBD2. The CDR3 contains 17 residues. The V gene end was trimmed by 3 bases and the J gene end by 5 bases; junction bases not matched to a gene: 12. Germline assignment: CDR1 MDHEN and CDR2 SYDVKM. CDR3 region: CASSFPFTSGYGDTQYF. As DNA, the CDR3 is TGTGCCAGCAGTTTCCCCTTCACTAGCGGGTACGGAGATACGCAGTATTTT.